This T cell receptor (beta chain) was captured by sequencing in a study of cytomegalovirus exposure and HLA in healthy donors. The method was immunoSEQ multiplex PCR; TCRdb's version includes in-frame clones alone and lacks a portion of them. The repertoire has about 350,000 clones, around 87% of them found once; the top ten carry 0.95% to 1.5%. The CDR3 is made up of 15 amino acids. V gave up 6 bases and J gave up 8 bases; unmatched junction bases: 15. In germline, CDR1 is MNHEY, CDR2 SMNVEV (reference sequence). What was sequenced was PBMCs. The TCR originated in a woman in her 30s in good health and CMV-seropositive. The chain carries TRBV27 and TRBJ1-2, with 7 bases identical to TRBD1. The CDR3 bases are TGTGCCAGCAGCACAGGTTACAGGGGCGAAGGGGGCTACACCTTC. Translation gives CASSTGYRGEGGYTF.